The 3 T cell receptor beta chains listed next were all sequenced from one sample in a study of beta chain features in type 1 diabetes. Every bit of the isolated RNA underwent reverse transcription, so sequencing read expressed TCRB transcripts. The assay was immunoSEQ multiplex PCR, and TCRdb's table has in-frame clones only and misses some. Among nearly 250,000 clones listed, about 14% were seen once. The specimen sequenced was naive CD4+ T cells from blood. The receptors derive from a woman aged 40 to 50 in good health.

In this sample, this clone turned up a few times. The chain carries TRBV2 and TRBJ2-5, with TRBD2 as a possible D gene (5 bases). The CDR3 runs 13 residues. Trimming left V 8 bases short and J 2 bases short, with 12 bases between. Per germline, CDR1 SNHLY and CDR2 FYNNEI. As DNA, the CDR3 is TGTGCCAGCCTCGCTGGAGGTCAAGAGACCCAGTACTTC. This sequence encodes CASLAGGQETQYF.

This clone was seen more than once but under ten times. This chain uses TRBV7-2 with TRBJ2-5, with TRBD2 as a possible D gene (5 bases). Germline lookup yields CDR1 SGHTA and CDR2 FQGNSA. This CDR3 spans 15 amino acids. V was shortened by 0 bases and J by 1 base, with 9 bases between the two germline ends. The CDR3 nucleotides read TGTGCCAGCAGCTTAGCGAGGGCATTCCAAGAGACCCAGTACTTC. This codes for CASSLARAFQETQYF. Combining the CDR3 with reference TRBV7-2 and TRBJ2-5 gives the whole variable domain GAGVSQSPSNKVTEKGKDVELRCDPISGHTALYWYRQSLGQGLEFLIYFQGNSAPDKSGLPSDRFSAERTGGSVSTLTIQRTQQEDSAVYLCASSLARAFQETQYFGPGTRLLVL.

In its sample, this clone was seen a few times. The CDR3 is CASSQAGDSNQPQHF. DNA of the CDR3: TGTGCCAGCAGCCAAGCAGGGGATAGCAATCAGCCCCAGCATTTT. The rearrangement uses TRBV16 and TRBJ1-5, with TRBD1 as a possible D gene (6 bases). The CDR3 spans 15 residues. Trimming removed 2 bases from V and 0 bases from J, with 8 bases in between. Germline values: CDR1 KGHSY, CDR2 FQNENV.